This T cell receptor beta chain appears in the sequencing data of a study of blood T cell repertoires in COVID-19 (dated by TCRdb to between 2020 and 2021). Broadly, across the study: Collaborator samples came from the United States, Italy and Spain and covered acute and convalescent phases of COVID-19. The material from the prospective study consisted of cDNA or gDNA derived from T cells, B-cell-depleted T cells, or PBMCs. Subjects who had been exposed to COVID-19, were actively infected with it, or had recovered from it provided the deeply sampled blood TCRbeta repertoires that made up the dataset. The repertoires were made available in a free public database intended to serve as a resource for research on the immune response to SARS-CoV-2. Samples came from the ongoing ImmuneRACE study (first 160 participants) plus 1,254 subjects from 6 global collaborators. The sample metadata nearly always contained a de-identified subject ID, COVID-19 status, age in years and sex. Where available, HLA class I and class II types were taken from metadata supplied by the sample provider and were not determined by assay-based typing.

TCRbeta CDR3 regions were amplified from genomic DNA by means of the immunoSEQ Assay, a bias-controlled multiplex PCR. As for the authors' bioinformatics: The number of nucleated cells in each sample was estimated by amplification of reference gene primers within the assay. To quantify the absolute abundance of each unique TCRbeta CDR3 rearrangement, sequence reads were collapsed and filtered. For each sample, productive Simpson clonality was calculated by taking the square root of Simpson's diversity index across productive rearrangements. This is the immuneACCESS table as TCRdb keeps it, with only in-frame sequences that have V and J called. A part of the clones is gone; compared with another copy, unresolved V genes explain less than half, and the rest is unexplained. The V and J calls and clone size are taken from that table; D and trimming were inferred from the DNA. This sample has 100,000 to 120,000 clones in its table, and roughly 80% of those were observed once. The ten largest clones represent 15% to 20% of the sample.

Results and caveats for the whole study, not just this receptor: Clinical and demographic metadata were provided uncurated, with the amount varying by source and participant.

As encoded in the germline V gene (reference sequence), CDR1 is LGHDT while CDR2 is YNNKEL. V gives up 8 bases and J gives up 1 base, and the segment between their germline ends measures 19 bases. The CDR3 runs 16 amino acids, cysteine and phenylalanine included. Just the 48-base CDR3 DNA is kept, in frame starting at base 1. Turning to this clone: Its target antigen remains unknown. Base quality data are lacking; no much larger clone is found one base away.

Whole blood was collected in K2EDTA tubes by collaborating institutions according to the institutions' own protocols. For TCRbeta analysis, collaborators shipped samples as frozen whole blood, isolated PBMCs, or DNA extracted from either of those sample types. The sequenced material came from peripheral blood. The TCR was taken from a woman aged 55-69 years with acute or convalescent COVID-19. Recombination linked TRBV3-1 (or the pseudogene TRBV3-2) to TRBJ2-3; the best D guess is TRBD1, with 6 bases matching. CDR3 reads: CASGLQGIPGTDTQYF. The DNA sequence is TGTGCCAGCGGCCTCCAGGGGATACCTGGCACAGATACGCAGTATTTT.